What follows is one T cell receptor (beta chain) and its context. This entry belongs to a study of blood T cell repertoires in COVID-19. Study-wide background: Sites across the United States, Italy and Spain contributed samples from acute and convalescent COVID-19.

Sequenced by immunoSEQ multiplex PCR; TCRdb stores in-frame clones only, minus some. The sample shows hundreds of thousands of clones, more than 75% of them seen only once. Germline loops: CDR1 SGDLS, CDR2 YYNGEE. With 4 bases removed from V and 10 bases from J, the gap between germline ends came to 18 bases. This CDR3 spans 14 amino acids. The chain recombines TRBV9 with TRBJ2-1, with D maybe TRBD2 (6 bases). The material sequenced was peripheral blood. The sequence was obtained from a human donor in a cohort sampled during active COVID-19. CDR3 coding DNA: TGTGCCAGCAGCCAGCAGCTTGGACTACCCGAGCAGTTCTTC. This encodes CASSQQLGLPEQFF.